This T cell receptor (beta chain) derives from a study of T cells in Graves' hyperthyroidism and ophthalmopathy. Amplified regions were TCR beta CDR3 sequences from RNA transcripts. The HTBI primer set served for first-round RT-PCR of the TCR CDR3. TCRdb re-called the multiplex PCR reads through MiXCR, storing one row per CDR3 protein. The sample yields 550,000 to 650,000 distinct CDR3 sequences, 14% seen once. The sample taken for sequencing was blood. The TCR was taken from a middle-aged woman with Graves' hyperthyroidism.

The CDR3 sequence is CASSSGQGQQFF. CDR3 nucleotides: TGTGCCAGCAGCTCGGGACAGGGTCAACAGTTCTTC. The genes are TRBV7-9 and TRBJ2-1; 9 nucleotides align to TRBD1. The germline CDR1 and CDR2 sequences are SEHNR and FQNEAQ (reference sequence). V lost 4 bases, J lost 13 bases, and 5 bases stayed unmatched. The CDR3 runs 12 residues.